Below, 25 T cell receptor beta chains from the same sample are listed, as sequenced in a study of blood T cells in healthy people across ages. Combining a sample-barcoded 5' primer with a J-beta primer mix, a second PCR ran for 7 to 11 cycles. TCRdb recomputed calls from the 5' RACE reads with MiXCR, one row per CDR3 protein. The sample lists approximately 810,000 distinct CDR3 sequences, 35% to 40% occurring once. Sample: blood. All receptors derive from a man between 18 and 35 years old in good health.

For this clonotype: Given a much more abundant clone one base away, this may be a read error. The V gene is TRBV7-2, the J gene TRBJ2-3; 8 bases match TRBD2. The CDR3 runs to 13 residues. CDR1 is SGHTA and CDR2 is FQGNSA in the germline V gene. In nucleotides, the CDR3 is TGTGCCGGCAGCTTAGATATAAGCGGGGGGCAGTATTTT. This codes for CAGSLDISGGQYF.

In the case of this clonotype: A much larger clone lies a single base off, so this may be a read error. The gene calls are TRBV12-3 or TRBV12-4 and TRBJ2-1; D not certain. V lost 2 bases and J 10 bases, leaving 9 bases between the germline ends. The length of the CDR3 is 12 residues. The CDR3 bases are TGTGCCAGCAGTTTAAACCTCTACGAGCAGTTCTTC. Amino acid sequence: CASSLNLYEQFF.

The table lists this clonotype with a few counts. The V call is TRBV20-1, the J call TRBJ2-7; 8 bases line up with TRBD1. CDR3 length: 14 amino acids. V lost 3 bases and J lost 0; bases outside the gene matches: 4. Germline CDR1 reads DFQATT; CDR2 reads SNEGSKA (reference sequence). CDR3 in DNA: TGCAGTGCTAGGCCGGGACAGGACTCCTACGAGCAGTACTTC. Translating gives CSARPGQDSYEQYF.

CDR3 in DNA: TGTGCCAGCAGTTTAGGGGACGGTGCTACGCATTTT. Translated, it gives CASSLGDGATHF. This sequence joins TRBV12-3 or TRBV12-4 and TRBJ1-5, with D perhaps TRBD1 (5 bases). The CDR3 totals 12 residues. Trimming stripped 1 base from V and 15 bases from J, with 13 bases between.

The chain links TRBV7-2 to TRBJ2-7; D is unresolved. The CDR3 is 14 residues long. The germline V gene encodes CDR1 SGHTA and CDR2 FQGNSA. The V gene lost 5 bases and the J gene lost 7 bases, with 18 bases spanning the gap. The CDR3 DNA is TGTGCCAGCAGCCCCTTGTCCCGCTACAATGAGCAGTACTTC. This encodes CASSPLSRYNEQYF.

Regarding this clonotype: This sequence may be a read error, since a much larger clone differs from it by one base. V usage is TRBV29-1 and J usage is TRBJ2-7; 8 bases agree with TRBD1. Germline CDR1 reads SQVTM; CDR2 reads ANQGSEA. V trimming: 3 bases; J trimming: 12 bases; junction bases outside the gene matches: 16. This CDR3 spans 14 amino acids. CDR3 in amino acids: CSVDWGQDEETRYF. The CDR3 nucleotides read TGCAGCGTTGATTGGGGACAGGACGAAGAGACCCGGTACTTC.

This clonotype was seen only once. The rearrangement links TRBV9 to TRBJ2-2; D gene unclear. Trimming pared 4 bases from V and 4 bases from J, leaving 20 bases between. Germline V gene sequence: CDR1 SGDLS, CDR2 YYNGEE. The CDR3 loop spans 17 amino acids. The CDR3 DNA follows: TGTGCCAGCAGCCCGGGCCCGGACGGAAGGCCCACCGGGGAGCTGTTTTTT. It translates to CASSPGPDGRPTGELFF.

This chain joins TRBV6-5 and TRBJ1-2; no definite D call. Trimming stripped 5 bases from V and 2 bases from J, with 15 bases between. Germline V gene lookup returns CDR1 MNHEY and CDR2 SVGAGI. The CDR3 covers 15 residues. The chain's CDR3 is CASSPIDGWNYGYTF. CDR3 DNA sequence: TGTGCCAGCAGTCCAATCGACGGCTGGAACTATGGCTACACCTTC.

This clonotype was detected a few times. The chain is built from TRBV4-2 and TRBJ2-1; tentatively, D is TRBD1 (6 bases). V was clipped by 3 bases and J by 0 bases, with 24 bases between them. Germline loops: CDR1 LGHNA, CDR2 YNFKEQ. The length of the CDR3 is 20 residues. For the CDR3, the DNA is TGTGCCAGCAGCCATACTAGGGCCAGGGGCCCCCTGGGCTCCTACAATGAGCAGTTCTTC. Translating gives CASSHTRARGPLGSYNEQFF.

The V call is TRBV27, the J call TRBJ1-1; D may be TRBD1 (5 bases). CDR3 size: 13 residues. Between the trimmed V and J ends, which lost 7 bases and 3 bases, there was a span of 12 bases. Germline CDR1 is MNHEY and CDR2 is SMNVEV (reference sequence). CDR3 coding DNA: TGTGCCAGCACCCGGATAGGGGACACTGAAGCTTTCTTT. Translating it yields CASTRIGDTEAFF.

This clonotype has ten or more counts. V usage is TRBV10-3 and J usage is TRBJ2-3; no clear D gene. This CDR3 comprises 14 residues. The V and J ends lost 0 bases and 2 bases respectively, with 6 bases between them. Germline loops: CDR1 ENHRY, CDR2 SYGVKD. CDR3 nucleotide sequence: TGTGCCATCAGTGAGTCACCAGACACAGATACGCAGTATTTT. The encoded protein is CAISESPDTDTQYF.

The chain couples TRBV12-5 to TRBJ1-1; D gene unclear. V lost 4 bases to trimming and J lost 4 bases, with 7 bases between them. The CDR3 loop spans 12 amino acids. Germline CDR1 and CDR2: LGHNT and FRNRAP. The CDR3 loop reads CASGSPSTEAFF. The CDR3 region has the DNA TGTGCTAGTGGTTCCCCGAGCACTGAAGCTTTCTTT.

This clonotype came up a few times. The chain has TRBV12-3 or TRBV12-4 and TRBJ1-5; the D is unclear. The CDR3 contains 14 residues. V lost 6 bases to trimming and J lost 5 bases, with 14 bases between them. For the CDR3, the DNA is TGTGCCAGCAGCCCCCGGGTCCATCATCAGCCCCAGCATTTT. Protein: CASSPRVHHQPQHF.

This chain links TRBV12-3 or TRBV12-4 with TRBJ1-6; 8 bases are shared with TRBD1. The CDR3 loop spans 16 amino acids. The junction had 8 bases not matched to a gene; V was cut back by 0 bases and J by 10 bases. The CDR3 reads CASSLAYGQGTSPLHF. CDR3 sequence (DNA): TGTGCCAGCAGTTTAGCCTACGGACAGGGCACCTCACCCCTCCACTTT.

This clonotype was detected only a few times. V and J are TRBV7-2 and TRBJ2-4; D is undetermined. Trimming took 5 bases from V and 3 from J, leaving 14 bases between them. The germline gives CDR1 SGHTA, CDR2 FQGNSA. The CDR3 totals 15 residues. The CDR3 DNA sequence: TGTGCCAGCAGCCCCCCGCCCGCGAACAAAAACATTCAGTACTTC. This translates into CASSPPPANKNIQYF.

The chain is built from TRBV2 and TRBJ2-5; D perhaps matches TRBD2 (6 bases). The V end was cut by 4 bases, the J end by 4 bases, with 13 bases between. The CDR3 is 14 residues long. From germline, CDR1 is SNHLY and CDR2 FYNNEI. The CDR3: CASSVGTGGETQYF. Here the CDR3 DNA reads TGTGCCAGCAGTGTGGGGACTGGCGGAGAGACCCAGTACTTC. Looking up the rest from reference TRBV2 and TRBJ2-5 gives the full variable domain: EPEVTQTPSHQVTQMGQEVILRCVPISNHLYFYWYRQILGQKVEFLVSFYNNEISEKSEIFDDQFSVERPDGSNFTLKIRSTKLEDSAMYFCASSVGTGGETQYFGPGTRLLVL.

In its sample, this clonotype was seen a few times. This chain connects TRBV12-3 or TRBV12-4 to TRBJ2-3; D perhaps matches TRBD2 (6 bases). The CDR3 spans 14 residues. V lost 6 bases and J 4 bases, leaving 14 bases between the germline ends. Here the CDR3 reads CASRVGGLADTQYF. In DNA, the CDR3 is TGTGCCAGCAGGGTGGGGGGATTGGCAGATACGCAGTATTTT.

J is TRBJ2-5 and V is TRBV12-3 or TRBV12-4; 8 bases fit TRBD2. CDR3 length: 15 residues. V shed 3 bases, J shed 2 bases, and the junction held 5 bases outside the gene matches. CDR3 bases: TGTGCCAGCAGTTTTCGAACGGGGGGGCAAGAGACCCAGTACTTC. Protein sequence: CASSFRTGGQETQYF.

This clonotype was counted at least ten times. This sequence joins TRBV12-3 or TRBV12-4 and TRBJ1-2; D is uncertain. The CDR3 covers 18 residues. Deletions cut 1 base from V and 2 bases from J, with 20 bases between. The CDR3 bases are TGTGCCAGCAGTTTAGGATCAAAGGGCCCGCCGGTCAACTATGGCTACACCTTC. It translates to CASSLGSKGPPVNYGYTF.

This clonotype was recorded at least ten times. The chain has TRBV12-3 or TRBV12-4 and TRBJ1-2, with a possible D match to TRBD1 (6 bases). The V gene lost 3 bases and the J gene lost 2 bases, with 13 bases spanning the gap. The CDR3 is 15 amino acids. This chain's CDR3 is CASSLSLTGNYGYTF. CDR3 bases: TGTGCCAGCAGTTTGAGCCTAACAGGGAACTATGGCTACACCTTC.

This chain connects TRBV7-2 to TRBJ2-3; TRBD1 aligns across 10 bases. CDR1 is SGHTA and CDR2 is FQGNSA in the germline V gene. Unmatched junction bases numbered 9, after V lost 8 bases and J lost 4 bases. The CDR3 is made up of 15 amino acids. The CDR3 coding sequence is TGTGCCAGCCAAACTGTAGGGACAGGGGCAGATACGCAGTATTTT. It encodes CASQTVGTGADTQYF.

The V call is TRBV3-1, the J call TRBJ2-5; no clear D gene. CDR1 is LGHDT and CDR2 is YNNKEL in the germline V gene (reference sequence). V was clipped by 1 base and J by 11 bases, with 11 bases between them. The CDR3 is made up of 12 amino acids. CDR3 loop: CASSQALDEQYF. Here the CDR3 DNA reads TGTGCCAGCAGCCAAGCGCTGGATGAGCAGTACTTC.

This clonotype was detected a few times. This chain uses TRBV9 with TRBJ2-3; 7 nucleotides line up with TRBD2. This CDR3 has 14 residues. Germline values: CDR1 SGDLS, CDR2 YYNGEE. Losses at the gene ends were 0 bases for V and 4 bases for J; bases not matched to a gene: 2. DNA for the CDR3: TGTGCCAGCAGCGTAGAGCGGGGTTCAGATACGCAGTATTTT. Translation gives CASSVERGSDTQYF.

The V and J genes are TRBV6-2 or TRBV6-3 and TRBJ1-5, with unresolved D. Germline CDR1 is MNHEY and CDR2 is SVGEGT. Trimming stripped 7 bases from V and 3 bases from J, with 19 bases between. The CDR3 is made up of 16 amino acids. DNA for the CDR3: TGTGCCAGCATGAAAGGCGGAGCTTCGTCCAATCAGCCCCAGCATTTT. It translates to CASMKGGASSNQPQHF.

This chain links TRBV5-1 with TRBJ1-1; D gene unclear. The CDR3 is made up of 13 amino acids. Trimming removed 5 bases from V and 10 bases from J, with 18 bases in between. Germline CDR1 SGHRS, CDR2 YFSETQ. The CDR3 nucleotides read TGCGCCAGCAGAATCGACAAGGGATCTGCAGCTTTCTTT. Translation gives CASRIDKGSAAFF.